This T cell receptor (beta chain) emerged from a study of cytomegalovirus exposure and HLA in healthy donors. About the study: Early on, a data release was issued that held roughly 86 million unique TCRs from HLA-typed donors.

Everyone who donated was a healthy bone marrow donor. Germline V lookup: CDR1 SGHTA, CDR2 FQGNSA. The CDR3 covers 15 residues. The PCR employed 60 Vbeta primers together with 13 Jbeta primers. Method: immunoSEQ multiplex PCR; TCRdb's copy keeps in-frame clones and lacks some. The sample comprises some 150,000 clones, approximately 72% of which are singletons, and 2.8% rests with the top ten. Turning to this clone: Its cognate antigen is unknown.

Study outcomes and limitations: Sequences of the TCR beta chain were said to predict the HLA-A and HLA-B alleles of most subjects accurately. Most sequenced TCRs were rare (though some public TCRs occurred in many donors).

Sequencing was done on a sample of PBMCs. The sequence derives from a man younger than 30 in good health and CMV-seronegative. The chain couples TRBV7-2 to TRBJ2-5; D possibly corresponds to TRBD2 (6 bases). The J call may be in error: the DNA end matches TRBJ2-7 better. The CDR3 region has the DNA TGTGCCAGCAGCCCGCGGAGGGGCCAGTCCTACGAGCAGTACTTC. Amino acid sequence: CASSPRRGQSYEQYF.